This passage covers 32 T cell receptor beta chains from one sample sequenced in a study of post-analysis software for immune sequencing data. What these receptors recognize is not known. Built from TCR beta cDNA, the libraries had unique molecular identifiers in them. MiXCR, applied by TCRdb to the PCR reads, yields one record per CDR3 protein. The sample has more than 350,000 distinct CDR3 sequences, approximately 42% seen once; the top ten hold about 7.6%. Study findings and constraints: The five TRBV segments detected at higher frequency in patients than in controls included TRBV5-6, TRBV5-1 and TRBV20-1.

The sequenced sample consisted of blood. Every receptor here comes from a girl under 10 years old with multiple sclerosis.

This clonotype is medium-sized (0.01 to 0.1%) in the sample. The V and J genes are TRBV7-9 and TRBJ1-5, with D hard to call. Trimming took off 2 bases at V and 4 bases at J, with 6 bases between the two ends. This CDR3 spans 13 amino acids. Germline V lookup: CDR1 SEHNR, CDR2 FQNEAQ (reference sequence). The CDR3 DNA is TGTGCCAGCAGCTTAAGTCGGAATCAGCCCCAGCATTTT. Encoded protein: CASSLSRNQPQHF.

Details on this clonotype: One end of the junction varies from germline; a read error may be responsible. J is TRBJ2-3 and V is TRBV5-6; 11 bases are a match to TRBD2. This CDR3 has 19 amino acids. Germline CDR1 reads SGHDT; CDR2 reads YYEEEE. The CDR3 loop reads CASSLGASGRRISTDMQYF. DNA for the CDR3: TGTGCCAGCAGCTTGGGGGCTAGCGGGAGGAGAATTAGCACAGATATGCAGTATTTT.

This clonotype was seen more than once but under ten times. The V and J genes are TRBV27 and TRBJ1-2; D might be TRBD1 (6 bases). With 2 bases removed from V and 1 base from J, the gap between germline ends came to 11 bases. Per germline, CDR1 MNHEY and CDR2 SMNVEV (reference sequence). CDR3 length equals 15 residues. Written as DNA, the CDR3 is TGTGCCAGCAGTTTAGGGACATTGAATAACTATGGCTACACCTTC. Amino acids: CASSLGTLNNYGYTF.

This clonotype came up once. The rearrangement uses TRBV4-3 and TRBJ1-1; D is uncertain. CDR1 is LGHNA, CDR2 YSLEER, per germline. Trimming left V 0 bases short and J 3 bases short, with 8 bases between. The CDR3 length is 14 residues. The CDR3: CASSQEWLHTEAFF. The CDR3 region has the DNA TGCGCCAGCAGCCAAGAATGGCTACACACTGAAGCTTTCTTT.

This clonotype was picked up a small number of times. The gene calls are TRBV6-1 and TRBJ2-6; 13 nucleotides agree with TRBD2. CDR1 and CDR2 (germline): MNHNS, SASEGT. The CDR3 covers 20 residues. The V gene end was trimmed by 4 bases and the J gene end by 2 bases; junction bases not matched to a gene: 11. The CDR3 spells CASSATSTSGGAPGANVLTF. In nucleotides, the CDR3 is TGTGCCAGCAGTGCGACCTCTACTAGCGGGGGGGCCCCTGGGGCCAACGTCCTGACTTTC.

J is TRBJ2-1 and V is TRBV20-1, with 7 bases aligning to TRBD1. The J call may be mistaken, given a closer DNA end match to TRBJ2-7. The CDR3 has 14 amino acids. Per germline, CDR1 DFQATT and CDR2 SNEGSKA (reference sequence). CDR3 nucleotides: TGCAGTGCACTACAGGGGCTAGGCTACAATGAGCAGTACTTC. Its translation is CSALQGLGYNEQYF.

This clonotype was observed a single time. The chain employs TRBV20-1 and TRBJ2-3; D is perhaps TRBD2 (7 bases). V was pared by 0 bases and J by 5 bases, with 18 bases between. CDR3 length equals 16 residues. The V gene's germline CDR1 is DFQATT and CDR2 SNEGSKA (reference sequence). The CDR3 coding sequence is TGCAGTGCTAGAGAAGGACGGGGGGCCCGGGGAGATACGCAGTATTTT. Protein sequence: CSAREGRGARGDTQYF.

The chain joins TRBV20-1 to TRBJ2-3, with 12 bases fitting TRBD2. Germline CDR1 and CDR2: DFQATT and SNEGSKA (reference sequence). CDR3 length equals 16 residues. V dropped 2 bases and J dropped 5; count of bases not matched to a gene: 8. CDR3 sequence (DNA): TGCAGTGCTAGACCTCCTAGCGGGGGGGCCCAAGATACGCAGTATTTT. It codes for CSARPPSGGAQDTQYF.

V and J are TRBV12-3 or TRBV12-4 and TRBJ1-2; D is undetermined. This CDR3 is built from 15 residues. Trimming left V 2 bases short and J 4 bases short, with 14 bases between. CDR3 nucleotides: TGTGCCAGCAGTTTAAGCGGCAGTTCTAGCTATGGCTACACCTTC. Translation gives CASSLSGSSSYGYTF.

This chain joins TRBV7-9 and TRBJ2-1; 12 bases align to TRBD2. The CDR3 length is 20 residues. Unmatched junction bases numbered 9, after V lost 0 bases and J lost 0 bases. Germline loops: CDR1 SEHNR, CDR2 FQNEAQ (reference sequence). The CDR3 DNA reads TGTGCCAGCAGCTTAGCAGGGACTAGCGGGCGCGCACCCTCCTACAATGAGCAGTTCTTC. It yields the protein CASSLAGTSGRAPSYNEQFF. The variable domain in full, with the rest retrieved from reference TRBV7-9 and TRBJ2-1, is DTGVSQNPRHKITKRGQNVTFRCDPISEHNRLYWYRQTLGQGPEFLTYFQNEAQLEKSRLLSDRFSAERPKGSFSTLEIQRTEQGDSAMYLCASSLAGTSGRAPSYNEQFFGPGTRLTVL.

On this clonotype itself: Its ends do not fully match the called genes, so a read error is possible. This chain connects TRBV12-3 or TRBV12-4 to TRBJ1-3; no clear D gene. The CDR3 consists of 13 residues. CDR3 in DNA: TGTGCCAGCAGGTTAGAAGGGGGAAACACCATATATTTT. Encoded protein: CASRLEGGNTIYF.

This clonotype was counted between two and nine times. The gene calls are TRBV29-1 and TRBJ1-1, with 7 bases aligning to TRBD1. Germline-derived CDR1 and CDR2 are SQVTM and ANQGSEA. V trimming: 4 bases; J trimming: 1 base; junction bases outside the gene matches: 3. The length of the CDR3 is 13 residues. The CDR3 spells CSVGDSANTEAFF. The CDR3 DNA is TGCAGCGTTGGGGACAGCGCGAACACTGAAGCTTTCTTT.

This rearrangement joins TRBV7-2 to TRBJ2-7; no clear D. The CDR3 sequence is 14 residues long. Germline V gives CDR1 SGHTA, CDR2 FQGNSA. V shed 6 bases and J shed 2 bases, with 14 bases lying between them. CDR3: CASSGLSGAYEQYF. The DNA for the CDR3 is TGTGCCAGCAGTGGTCTGAGTGGGGCCTACGAGCAGTACTTC.

In DNA, the CDR3 is TGTGCCAGCAGCCAGACGGGACCGGTAAACACTGAAGCTTTCTTT. It encodes CASSQTGPVNTEAFF. This rearrangement joins TRBV3-1 to TRBJ1-1; tentative D call: TRBD1 (5 bases). With 3 bases removed from V and 2 bases from J, the gap between germline ends came to 13 bases. Per the germline V gene, CDR1 is LGHDT and CDR2 is YNNKEL (reference sequence). The CDR3 has 15 residues.

The chain uses TRBV7-6 and TRBJ2-7, with 8 bases aligning to TRBD1. Germline assignment: CDR1 SGHVS and CDR2 FNYEAQ. V dropped 2 bases and J dropped 7; count of bases not matched to a gene: 13. This CDR3 contains 16 residues. The CDR3 loop is CASSLKFGQGAEEQYF. The CDR3, as DNA: TGTGCCAGCAGCTTAAAGTTCGGGCAGGGGGCTGAAGAGCAGTACTTC. Complete variable domain (other parts from reference TRBV7-6 and TRBJ2-7): GAGVSQSPRYKVTKRGQDVALRCDPISGHVSLYWYRQALGQGPEFLTYFNYEAQQDKSGLPNDRFSAERPEGSISTLTIQRTEQRDSAMYRCASSLKFGQGAEEQYFGPGTRLTVT.

V usage is TRBV7-9 and J usage is TRBJ2-3; D uncertain. Trimming left V 3 bases short and J 3 bases short, with 10 bases between. Germline CDR1 SEHNR, CDR2 FQNEAQ (reference sequence). The CDR3 loop spans 14 amino acids. CDR3 sequence (DNA): TGTGCCAGCAGCTTCTGGGCGAGGACAGATACGCAGTATTTT. Translated: CASSFWARTDTQYF.

The V gene is TRBV15, the J gene TRBJ2-5; tentatively, D is TRBD2 (7 bases). This CDR3 has 14 residues. Germline V lookup: CDR1 LNHNV, CDR2 YYDKDF (reference sequence). V was clipped by 4 bases and J by 5 bases, with 14 bases between them. The CDR3 DNA reads TGTGCCACCAGCACTAACGGGGGGCTGGAGACCCAGTACTTC. It encodes CATSTNGGLETQYF.

CDR3 DNA sequence: TGCAGTGCTAGAGATCGGGGACGTACATATGGCTACACCTTC. It is translated as CSARDRGRTYGYTF. The chain couples TRBV20-1 to TRBJ1-2; D may be TRBD1 (5 bases). This CDR3 has 14 amino acids. Germline CDR1 reads DFQATT; CDR2 reads SNEGSKA (reference sequence). The V gene lost 0 bases and the J gene lost 5 bases, with 13 bases spanning the gap.

This clonotype showed up just a few times. V and J are TRBV7-2 and TRBJ2-5; a weak D match, TRBD1 (5 bases). In germline, CDR1 is SGHTA, CDR2 FQGNSA. This CDR3 is 16 amino acids long. Trimming removed 1 base at V and 2 bases at J, with 14 bases between. CDR3 residues: CASSLGPLAGQETQYF. The DNA of the CDR3 is TGTGCCAGCAGCTTAGGTCCTCTGGCAGGGCAAGAGACCCAGTACTTC.

The chain is built from TRBV7-3 and TRBJ2-5; 7 nucleotides match TRBD1. Germline loops: CDR1 SGHTA, CDR2 FQGTGA. This CDR3 comprises 15 residues. V was clipped by 2 bases and J by 3 bases; unmatched bases: 6. CDR3 protein: CASSLSGTVKETQYF. CDR3 DNA: TGTGCCAGCAGCTTATCCGGGACAGTGAAAGAGACCCAGTACTTC.

The chain carries TRBV5-1 and TRBJ2-5; D unclear. CDR3 length: 14 amino acids. Germline V gives CDR1 SGHRS, CDR2 YFSETQ. Between the trimmed V and J ends, which lost 0 bases and 5 bases, there was a span of 11 bases. CDR3 loop: CASSLGPAGETQYF. The DNA of the CDR3 is TGCGCCAGCAGCTTGGGGCCAGCTGGCGAGACCCAGTACTTC.

The V call is TRBV7-9, the J call TRBJ1-1; the match to TRBD1 covers 7 bases. J gave up 5 bases and V 5 bases, and 8 bases lay outside the gene matches. Germline CDR1 reads SEHNR; CDR2 reads FQNEAQ (reference sequence). This CDR3 comprises 14 residues. As DNA, the CDR3 is TGTGCCAGCAGCGAAAACAGGGGCGCTACTGAAGCTTTCTTT. It is translated as CASSENRGATEAFF.

This clonotype has only one observation. This chain uses TRBV28 with TRBJ2-7; the D is unclear. The germline V gene has CDR1 MDHEN and CDR2 SYDVKM. V lost 5 bases and J 4 bases, leaving 15 bases between the germline ends. CDR3 length: 14 residues. CDR3 sequence (DNA): TGTGCCAGCAGTGAATCCATAACGGCATACGAGCAGTACTTC. Translating gives CASSESITAYEQYF.

This clonotype occurred a few times. The chain carries TRBV6-2 or TRBV6-3 and TRBJ2-4, with D possibly matching TRBD2 (6 bases). CDR3 size: 13 residues. CDR1 MNHEY and CDR2 SVGEGT come from the germline V gene. V lost 1 base and J lost 6, with 7 bases in between. CDR3 amino acids: CASSYLEGNIQYF. In nucleotides, the CDR3 is TGTGCCAGCAGTTACTTGGAGGGAAACATTCAGTACTTC.

This chain uses TRBV12-3 or TRBV12-4 with TRBJ2-3, with TRBD2 identical over 9 bases. J lost 4 bases, V lost 9 bases, and 11 bases had no gene match. The CDR3 runs 15 residues. The CDR3 loop reads CASAPAGGPSDTQYF. The CDR3 bases are TGTGCCAGTGCCCCGGCGGGAGGGCCTTCAGATACGCAGTATTTT.

V gene TRBV7-8 combines with J gene TRBJ2-1; 8 nucleotides agree with TRBD2. The J segment lost 4 bases and the V segment lost 5 bases, leaving 7 bases of the junction unmatched. Germline V gives CDR1 SGHVS, CDR2 FQNEAQ. The CDR3 spans 15 residues. CDR3 residues: CASSRAGTRYNEQFF. CDR3 coding DNA: TGTGCCAGCAGCAGGGCCGGGACTAGATACAATGAGCAGTTCTTC. The complete variable domain, with remaining parts taken from reference TRBV7-8 and TRBJ2-1, reads GAGVSQSPRYKVAKRGQDVALRCDPISGHVSLFWYQQALGQGPEFLTYFQNEAQLDKSGLPSDRFFAERPEGSVSTLKIQRTQQEDSAVYLCASSRAGTRYNEQFFGPGTRLTVL.

This clonotype was observed a few times. This rearrangement joins TRBV20-1 to TRBJ2-5; 7 bases align to TRBD2. This CDR3 comprises 17 residues. The germline CDR1 and CDR2 sequences are DFQATT and SNEGSKA (reference sequence). Trimming cost V 6 bases and J 7 bases; bases outside gene matches: 23. Written as DNA, the CDR3 is TGCAGTGCACTTTGGGCGGGAGCCATTAATATCGCAGGGACCCAGTACTTC. Translated: CSALWAGAINIAGTQYF.

This sequence joins TRBV7-9 and TRBJ1-2, with D uncertain. Germline V lookup: CDR1 SEHNR, CDR2 FQNEAQ (reference sequence). Trimming removed 5 bases from V and 0 bases from J, with 10 bases in between. The CDR3 is 14 residues long. The CDR3 DNA sequence: TGTGCCAGCAGCGAAAACAGCGCTAACTATGGCTACACCTTC. It encodes CASSENSANYGYTF.

The chain joins TRBV7-2 to TRBJ2-7; the D gene could be TRBD1 or TRBD2 (5 bases each). This CDR3 spans 18 amino acids. The germline V and J ends were trimmed by 1 base and 3 bases, with 22 bases remaining between them. Germline V gene data show CDR1 as SGHTA and CDR2 as FQGNSA. Here the CDR3 DNA reads TGTGCCAGCAGCTTAGTAGCACCGGGGCCCGAGGGTGGCTACGAGCAGTACTTC. Its protein product is CASSLVAPGPEGGYEQYF. Supplemented by reference TRBV7-2 and TRBJ2-7, the full variable domain reads GAGVSQSPSNKVTEKGKDVELRCDPISGHTALYWYRQSLGQGLEFLIYFQGNSAPDKSGLPSDRFSAERTGGSVSTLTIQRTQQEDSAVYLCASSLVAPGPEGGYEQYFGPGTRLTVT.

V and J are TRBV12-3 or TRBV12-4 and TRBJ2-1, with D tentatively TRBD2 (5 bases). The CDR3 has 14 amino acids. Trimming left V 10 bases short and J 0 bases short, with 13 bases between. CDR3 nucleotide sequence: TGTGCCAACTCAGCGGACCCCTCCTACAATGAGCAGTTCTTC. Translation gives CANSADPSYNEQFF.

This clonotype was counted a few times. V usage is TRBV5-1 and J usage is TRBJ2-1; TRBD2 matches at 10 bases. After removal of 1 base from V and 0 bases from J, the junction contained 4 bases not matched to a gene. CDR3 length: 17 amino acids. CDR1 and CDR2 from the germline V gene are SGHRS and YFSETQ. The CDR3 bases are TGCGCCAGCAGCTTGTTACAGCGGGGGGGCTCCTACAATGAGCAGTTCTTC. Residues: CASSLLQRGGSYNEQFF.

The chain joins TRBV20-1 to TRBJ1-6; 7 nucleotides match TRBD1. The CDR3 has 13 residues. The germline gives CDR1 DFQATT, CDR2 SNEGSKA (reference sequence). Unmatched junction bases numbered 7, after V lost 5 bases and J lost 9 bases. The CDR3 DNA reads TGCAGTGCTCCTCAGGGACAGTCTTCACCCCTCCACTTT. Amino acids: CSAPQGQSSPLHF.